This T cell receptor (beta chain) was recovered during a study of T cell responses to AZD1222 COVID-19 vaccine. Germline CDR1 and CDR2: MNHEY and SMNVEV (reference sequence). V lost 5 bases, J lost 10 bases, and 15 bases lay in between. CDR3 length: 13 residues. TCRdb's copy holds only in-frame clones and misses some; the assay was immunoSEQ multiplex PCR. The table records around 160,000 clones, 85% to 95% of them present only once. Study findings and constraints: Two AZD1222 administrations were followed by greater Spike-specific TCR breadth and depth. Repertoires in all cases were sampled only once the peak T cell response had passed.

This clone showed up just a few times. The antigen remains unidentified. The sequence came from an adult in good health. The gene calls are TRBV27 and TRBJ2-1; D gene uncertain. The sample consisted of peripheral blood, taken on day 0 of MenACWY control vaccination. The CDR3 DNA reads TGTGCCAGCAGTCACGCAGACGTGGGGGAGCAGTTCTTC. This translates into CASSHADVGEQFF.